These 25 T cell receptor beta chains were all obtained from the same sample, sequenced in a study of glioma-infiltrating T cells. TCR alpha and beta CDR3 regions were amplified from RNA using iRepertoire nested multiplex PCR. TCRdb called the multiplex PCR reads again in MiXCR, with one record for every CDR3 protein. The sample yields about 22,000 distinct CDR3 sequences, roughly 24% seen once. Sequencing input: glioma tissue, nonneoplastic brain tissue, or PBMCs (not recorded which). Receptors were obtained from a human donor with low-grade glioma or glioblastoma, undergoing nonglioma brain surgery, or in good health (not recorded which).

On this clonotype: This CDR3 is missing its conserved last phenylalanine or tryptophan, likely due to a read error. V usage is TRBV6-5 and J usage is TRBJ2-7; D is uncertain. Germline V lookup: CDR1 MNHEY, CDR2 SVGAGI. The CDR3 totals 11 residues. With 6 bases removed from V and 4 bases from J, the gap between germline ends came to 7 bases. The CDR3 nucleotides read TGTGCCAGCAGCTTCGGATACGAGCAGTACTCC. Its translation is CASSFGYEQYS.

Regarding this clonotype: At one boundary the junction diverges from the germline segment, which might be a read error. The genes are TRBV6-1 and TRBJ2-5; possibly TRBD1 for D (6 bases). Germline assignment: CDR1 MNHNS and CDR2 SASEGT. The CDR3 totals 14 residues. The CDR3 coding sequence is TGTGCCATCAGTGATGAGGGGGTACAAGAGACCCAGTACTTC. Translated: CAISDEGVQETQYF.

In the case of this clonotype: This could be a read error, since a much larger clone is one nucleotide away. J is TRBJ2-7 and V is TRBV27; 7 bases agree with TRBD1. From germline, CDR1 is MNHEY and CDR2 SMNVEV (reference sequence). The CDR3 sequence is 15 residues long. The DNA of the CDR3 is TGTGCCAGCAGTCTAACGGGACAGCTCTACTACGGGCAGTACTTC. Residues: CASSLTGQLYYGQYF.

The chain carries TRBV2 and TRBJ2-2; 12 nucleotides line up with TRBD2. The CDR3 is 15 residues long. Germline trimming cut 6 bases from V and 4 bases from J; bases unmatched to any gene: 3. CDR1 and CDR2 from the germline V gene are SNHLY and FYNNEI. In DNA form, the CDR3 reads TGTGCCAGCAGACTGACTAGCGGGGGCACCGGGGAGCTGTTTTTT. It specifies CASRLTSGGTGELFF. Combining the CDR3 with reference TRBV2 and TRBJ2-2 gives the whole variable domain EPEVTQTPSHQVTQMGQEVILRCVPISNHLYFYWYRQILGQKVEFLVSFYNNEISEKSEIFDDQFSVERPDGSNFTLKIRSTKLEDSAMYFCASRLTSGGTGELFFGEGSRLTVL.

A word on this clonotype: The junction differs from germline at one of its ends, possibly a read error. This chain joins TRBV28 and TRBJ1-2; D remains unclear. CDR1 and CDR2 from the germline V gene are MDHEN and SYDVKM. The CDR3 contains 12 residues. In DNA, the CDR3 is TGTGCCAGCAGAAGATTTACCTATGGCTACACTTTC. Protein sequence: CASRRFTYGYTF.

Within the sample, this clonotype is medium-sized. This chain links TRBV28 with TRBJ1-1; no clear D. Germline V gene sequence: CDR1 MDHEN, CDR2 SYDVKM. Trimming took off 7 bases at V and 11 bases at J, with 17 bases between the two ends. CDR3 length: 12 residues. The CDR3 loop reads CASMKPPGWAFF. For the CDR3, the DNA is TGTGCCAGCATGAAGCCGCCCGGCTGGGCTTTCTTT.

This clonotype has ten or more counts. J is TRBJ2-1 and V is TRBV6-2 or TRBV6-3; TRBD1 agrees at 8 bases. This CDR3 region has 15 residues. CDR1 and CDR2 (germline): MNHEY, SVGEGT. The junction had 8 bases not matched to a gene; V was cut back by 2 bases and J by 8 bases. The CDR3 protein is CASSYAGQGWDEQFF. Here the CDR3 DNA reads TGTGCCAGCAGTTACGCCGGACAGGGATGGGATGAGCAGTTCTTC.

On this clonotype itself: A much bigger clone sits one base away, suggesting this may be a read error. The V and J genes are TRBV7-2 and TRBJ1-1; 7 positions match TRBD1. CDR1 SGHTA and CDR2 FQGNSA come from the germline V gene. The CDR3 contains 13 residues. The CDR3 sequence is CARRGTVNTEAFF. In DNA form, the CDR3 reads TGTGCCCGCAGGGGGACAGTGAACACTGAAGCTTTCTTT.

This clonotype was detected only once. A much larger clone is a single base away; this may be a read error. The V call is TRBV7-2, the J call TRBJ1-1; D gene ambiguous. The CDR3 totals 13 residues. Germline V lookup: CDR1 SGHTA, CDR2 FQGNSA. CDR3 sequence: CARSPRPFTEAFF. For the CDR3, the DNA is TGTGCCCGCAGCCCTCGTCCGTTCACTGAAGCTTTCTTT.

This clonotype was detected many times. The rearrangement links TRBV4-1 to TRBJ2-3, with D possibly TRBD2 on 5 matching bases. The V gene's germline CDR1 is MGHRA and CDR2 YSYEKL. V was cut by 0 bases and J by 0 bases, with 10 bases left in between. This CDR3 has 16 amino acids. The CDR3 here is CASSQDYGESTDTQYF. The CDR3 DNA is TGCGCCAGCAGCCAAGATTACGGGGAGAGCACAGATACGCAGTATTTT.

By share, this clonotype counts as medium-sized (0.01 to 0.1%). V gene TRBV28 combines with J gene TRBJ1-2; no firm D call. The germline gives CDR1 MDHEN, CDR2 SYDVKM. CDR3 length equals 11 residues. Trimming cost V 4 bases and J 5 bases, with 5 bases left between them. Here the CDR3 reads CASSSQYGYTF. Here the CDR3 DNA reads TGTGCCAGCAGTTCCCAATATGGCTACACCTTC.

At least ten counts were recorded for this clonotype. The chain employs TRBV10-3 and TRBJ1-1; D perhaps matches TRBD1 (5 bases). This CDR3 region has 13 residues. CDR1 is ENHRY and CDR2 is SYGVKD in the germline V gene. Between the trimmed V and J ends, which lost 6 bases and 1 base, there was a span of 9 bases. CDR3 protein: CAISLGQNTEAFF. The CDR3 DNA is TGTGCCATCAGCCTCGGACAGAACACTGAAGCTTTCTTT.

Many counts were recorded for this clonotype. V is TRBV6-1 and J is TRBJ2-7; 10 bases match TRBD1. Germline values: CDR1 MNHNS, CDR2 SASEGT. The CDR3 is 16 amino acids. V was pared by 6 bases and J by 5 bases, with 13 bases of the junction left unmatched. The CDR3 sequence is CASSQITGTGANEQYF. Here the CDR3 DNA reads TGTGCCAGCAGCCAGATTACCGGGACAGGGGCCAACGAGCAGTACTTC.

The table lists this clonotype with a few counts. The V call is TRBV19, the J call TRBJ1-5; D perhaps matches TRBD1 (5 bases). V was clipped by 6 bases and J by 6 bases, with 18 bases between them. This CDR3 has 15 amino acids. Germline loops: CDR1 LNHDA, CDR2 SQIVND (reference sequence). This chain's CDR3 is CASRRYGNGGQPQHF. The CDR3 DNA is TGTGCCAGTAGGCGGTACGGGAACGGGGGTCAGCCCCAGCATTTT.

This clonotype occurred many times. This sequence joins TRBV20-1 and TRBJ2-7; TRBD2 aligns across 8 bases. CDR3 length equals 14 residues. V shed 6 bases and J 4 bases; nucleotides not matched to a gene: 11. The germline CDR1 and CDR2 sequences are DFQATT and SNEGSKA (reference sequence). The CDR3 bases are TGCAGTGCGTACCCCGGGACTAGACCATACGAGCAGTACTTC. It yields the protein CSAYPGTRPYEQYF.

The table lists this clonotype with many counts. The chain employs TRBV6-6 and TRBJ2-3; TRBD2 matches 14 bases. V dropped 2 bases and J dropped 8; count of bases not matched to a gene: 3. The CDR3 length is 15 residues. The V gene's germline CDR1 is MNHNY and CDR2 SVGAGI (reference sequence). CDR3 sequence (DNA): TGTGCCAGCAGTTACCAGACTAGCGGGGGGGGTACGCAGTATTTT. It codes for CASSYQTSGGGTQYF.

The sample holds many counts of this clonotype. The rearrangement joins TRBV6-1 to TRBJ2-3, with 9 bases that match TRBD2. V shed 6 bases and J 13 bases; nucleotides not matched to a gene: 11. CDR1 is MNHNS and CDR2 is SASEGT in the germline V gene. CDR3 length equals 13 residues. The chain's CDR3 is CASSLGSSGAEYF. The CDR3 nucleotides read TGTGCCAGCAGCCTGGGTTCTAGCGGGGCGGAGTATTTT.

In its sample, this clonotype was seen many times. CDR3 sequence reads: CASSLGPRQPQHF. For the CDR3, the DNA is TGCGCCAGCAGCCTCGGACCTCGGCAGCCCCAGCATTTT. This sequence joins TRBV4-3 and TRBJ1-5; D is unresolved. Germline CDR1 reads LGHNA; CDR2 reads YSLEER. Between the trimmed V and J ends, which lost 4 bases and 7 bases, there was a span of 11 bases. This CDR3 spans 13 amino acids.

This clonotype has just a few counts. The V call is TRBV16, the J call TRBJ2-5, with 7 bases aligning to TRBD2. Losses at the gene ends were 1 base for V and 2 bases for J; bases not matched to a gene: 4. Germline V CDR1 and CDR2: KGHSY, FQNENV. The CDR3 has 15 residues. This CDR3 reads CASSQFTAGQETQYF. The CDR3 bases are TGTGCCAGCAGCCAATTCACAGCGGGGCAAGAGACCCAGTACTTC.

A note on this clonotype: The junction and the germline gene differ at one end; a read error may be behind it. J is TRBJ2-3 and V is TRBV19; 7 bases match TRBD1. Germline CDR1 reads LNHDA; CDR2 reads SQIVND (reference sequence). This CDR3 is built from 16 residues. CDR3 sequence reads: CASSGTGTASTDTKYF. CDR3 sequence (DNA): TGTGCCAGTAGTGGAACCGGGACAGCGAGCACAGATACGAAGTATTTT. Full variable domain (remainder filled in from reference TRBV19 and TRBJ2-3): DGGITQSPKYLFRKEGQNVTLSCEQNLNHDAMYWYRQDPGQGLRLIYYSQIVNDFQKGDIAEGYSVSREKKESFPLTVTSAQKNPTAFYLCASSGTGTASTDTKYFGPGTRLTVL.

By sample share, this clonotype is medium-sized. The chain's CDR3 is CSAAIGVTYNEQFF. The CDR3 coding sequence is TGCAGTGCCGCAATAGGGGTGACCTACAATGAGCAGTTCTTC. This rearrangement joins TRBV20-1 to TRBJ2-1, with D perhaps matching TRBD1 (5 bases). Germline-derived CDR1 and CDR2 are DFQATT and SNEGSKA (reference sequence). The CDR3 totals 14 residues. V was trimmed by 6 bases and J by 2 bases, leaving 14 bases between them.

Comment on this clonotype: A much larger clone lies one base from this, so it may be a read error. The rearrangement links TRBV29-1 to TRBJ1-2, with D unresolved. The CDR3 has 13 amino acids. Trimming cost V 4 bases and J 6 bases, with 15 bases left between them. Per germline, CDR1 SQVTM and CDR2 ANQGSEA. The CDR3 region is CSVVVGKDHGYTF. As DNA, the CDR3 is TGCAGCGTTGTCGTCGGTAAGGACCATGGCTACACCTTC.

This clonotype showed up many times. The CDR3 region has the DNA TGTGCCACCAGCAGAGACTCCCCCACTTTCTACGAGCAGTACTTC. This gives the protein CATSRDSPTFYEQYF. The chain employs TRBV15 and TRBJ2-7; D unresolved. CDR3 size: 15 residues. Trimming removed 0 bases at V and 3 bases at J, with 12 bases between. The germline CDR1 and CDR2 sequences are LNHNV and YYDKDF (reference sequence). The variable domain in full, with the rest retrieved from reference TRBV15 and TRBJ2-7, is DAMVIQNPRYQVTQFGKPVTLSCSQTLNHNVMYWYQQKSSQAPKLLFHYYDKDFNNEADTPDNFQSRRPNTSFCFLDIRSPGLGDTAMYLCATSRDSPTFYEQYFGPGTRLTVT.

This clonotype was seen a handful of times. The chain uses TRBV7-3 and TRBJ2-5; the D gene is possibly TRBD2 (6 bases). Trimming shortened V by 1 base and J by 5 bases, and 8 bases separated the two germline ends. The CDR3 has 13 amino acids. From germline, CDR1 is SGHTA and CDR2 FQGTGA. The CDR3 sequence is CASSLSRGETQYF. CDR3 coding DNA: TGTGCCAGCAGCTTAAGTCGGGGGGAGACCCAGTACTTC.

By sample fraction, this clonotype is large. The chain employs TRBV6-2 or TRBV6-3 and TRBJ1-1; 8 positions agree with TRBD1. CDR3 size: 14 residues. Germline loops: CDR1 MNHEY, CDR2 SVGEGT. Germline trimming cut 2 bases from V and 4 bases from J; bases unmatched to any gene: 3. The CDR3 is CASSYTTGVTEAFF. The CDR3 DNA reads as TGTGCCAGCAGTTACACGACAGGGGTCACTGAAGCTTTCTTT.